The 18 T cell receptor beta chains listed next were all sequenced from one sample in a study of blood T cells in healthy people across ages. Through a sample-barcoded 5' primer and a J-beta primer mix, a second PCR was run for about 6 to 12 cycles. MiXCR was run by TCRdb on the 5' RACE reads, yielding one entry per CDR3 protein. The data hold over a million distinct CDR3 sequences, with less than 50% observed a single time. The material sequenced was blood. These receptors came from a woman between 55 and 75 years old in good health.

This clonotype was detected a few times. The chain employs TRBV5-1 and TRBJ1-4; no clear D gene. Trimming shortened V by 5 bases and J by 4 bases, and 18 bases separated the two germline ends. The CDR3 is 16 amino acids. Germline V gene lookup returns CDR1 SGHRS and CDR2 YFSETQ. The chain's CDR3 is CASRPTEFTYNEKLFF. Written as DNA, the CDR3 is TGCGCCAGCAGACCCACAGAATTCACCTATAATGAAAAACTGTTTTTT.

In this sample, this clonotype turned up a few times. CDR3 region: CASSLASVVGYEQYF. Here the CDR3 DNA reads TGTGCCAGCAGCTTAGCGAGTGTGGTGGGCTACGAGCAGTACTTC. The V gene is TRBV7-2, the J gene TRBJ2-7; D gene unclear. This CDR3 is 15 amino acids long. CDR1 is SGHTA, CDR2 FQGNSA, per germline. V lost 0 bases and J 3 bases, leaving 12 bases between the germline ends.

V gene TRBV4-2 combines with J gene TRBJ2-4, with a weak D call TRBD2 (6 bases). Germline-derived CDR1 and CDR2 are LGHNA and YNFKEQ. V was shortened by 0 bases and J by 7 bases, with 16 bases between the two germline ends. The CDR3 extends over 16 amino acids. This CDR3 is CASSQDQRAEGNIQYF. CDR3 sequence (DNA): TGTGCCAGCAGCCAAGATCAACGAGCGGAGGGGAACATTCAGTACTTC.

V is TRBV5-4 and J is TRBJ2-4; TRBD2 matches 8 bases. The length of the CDR3 is 17 residues. In germline, CDR1 is SGHNT, CDR2 YYREEE (reference sequence). Losses at the gene ends were 3 bases for V and 6 bases for J; bases not matched to a gene: 14. The CDR3 DNA reads TGTGCCAGCAGCTCCGGGGGGGGGCCAGGGTCCGTAAACATTCAGTACTTC. This translates into CASSSGGGPGSVNIQYF.

This clonotype has a handful of counts. The chain carries TRBV9 and TRBJ2-4, with a tentative D call TRBD1 (5 bases). V gave up 0 bases and J gave up 0 bases, with 10 bases separating them. This CDR3 is built from 16 residues. Germline V gene lookup returns CDR1 SGDLS and CDR2 YYNGEE. This CDR3 reads CASSVAAGLAKNIQYF. In nucleotides, the CDR3 is TGTGCCAGCAGCGTAGCGGCAGGGTTAGCCAAAAACATTCAGTACTTC.

This clonotype was counted a few times. The V call is TRBV20-1, the J call TRBJ2-3, with TRBD1 identical over 7 bases. This CDR3 spans 14 amino acids. CDR1 and CDR2 (germline): DFQATT, SNEGSKA (reference sequence). J was trimmed by 2 bases and V by 6 bases; bases with no gene match: 8. The CDR3 region has the DNA TGCAGTGCAGGGGGCAGGGGATTCACAGATACGCAGTATTTT. This encodes CSAGGRGFTDTQYF.

The V call is TRBV30, the J call TRBJ2-4; D perhaps matches TRBD1 (5 bases). Trimming took off 3 bases at V and 0 bases at J, with 21 bases between the two ends. Germline CDR1 and CDR2: GTSNPN and SVGIG (reference sequence). This CDR3 region has 18 residues. CDR3 region: CAWRYPYPRVLAKNIQYF. For the CDR3, the DNA is TGTGCCTGGAGATATCCCTATCCCAGGGTCCTAGCCAAAAACATTCAGTACTTC.

This clonotype is a singleton in its sample. A junction boundary mismatches the germline segment, possibly from a read error. The chain combines TRBV7-3 with TRBJ2-5; 7 nucleotides match TRBD2. The CDR3 covers 15 residues. The V gene's germline CDR1 is SGHTA and CDR2 FQGTGA. CDR3 in amino acids: CTSSQYGLVEETQYF. CDR3 DNA sequence: TGTACCAGCAGCCAATACGGACTAGTGGAAGAGACCCAGTACTTC.

V is TRBV9 and J is TRBJ2-1, with D tentatively TRBD2 (5 bases). The CDR3 extends over 20 amino acids. V was clipped by 4 bases and J by 0 bases, with 26 bases between them. Germline CDR1 reads SGDLS; CDR2 reads YYNGEE. The CDR3 protein is CASSPGSLVTSESSYNEQFF. The CDR3 DNA reads TGTGCCAGCAGCCCCGGATCACTAGTTACGTCGGAAAGCTCCTACAATGAGCAGTTCTTC.

V usage is TRBV5-6 and J usage is TRBJ2-4; D may match TRBD1 or TRBD2 (6 bases each). The J call may be mistaken, given a closer DNA end match to TRBJ2-7. This CDR3 spans 14 amino acids. The germline gives CDR1 SGHDT, CDR2 YYEEEE. CDR3 loop: CASSRRGTTYEQYF. The CDR3 bases are TGTGCCAGCAGCCGGAGGGGGACAACTTACGAGCAGTACTTC.

CDR3 coding DNA: TGTGCCAGCAGCTGGATCAGAGGATGGCAGTACTTC. Its translation is CASSWIRGWQYF. The V gene is TRBV5-4, the J gene TRBJ2-7, with D unclear. The V gene's germline CDR1 is SGHNT and CDR2 YYREEE (reference sequence). V lost 3 bases to trimming and J lost 9 bases, with 13 bases between them. The CDR3 sequence is 12 residues long.

This clonotype was counted a few times. The rearrangement links TRBV25-1 to TRBJ2-1; TRBD1 aligns across 9 bases. Looked up from germline, CDR1 is MGHDK and CDR2 is SYGVNS. The CDR3 totals 13 residues. J was trimmed by 8 bases and V by 4 bases; bases with no gene match: 3. CDR3 amino acids: CASSGDRDDEQFF. In nucleotides, the CDR3 is TGTGCCAGCAGTGGGGACAGGGACGATGAGCAGTTCTTC. Complete variable domain (other parts from reference TRBV25-1 and TRBJ2-1): EADIYQTPRYLVIGTGKKITLECSQTMGHDKMYWYQQDPGMELHLIHYSYGVNSTEKGDLSSESTVSRIRTEHFPLTLESARPSHTSQYLCASSGDRDDEQFFGPGTRLTVL.

With respect to this clonotype: The CDR3 ends on some other residue instead of the conserved phenylalanine or tryptophan, so this is likely a read error. This CDR3 reads CSASPGETPGNEQFI. CDR3 in DNA: TGCAGTGCTAGCCCCGGCGAAACGCCCGGCAATGAGCAGTTCATC. V is TRBV20-1 and J is TRBJ2-1; D call uncertain. The V end was cut by 3 bases, the J end by 6 bases, with 18 bases between. This CDR3 spans 15 amino acids. Germline V lookup: CDR1 DFQATT, CDR2 SNEGSKA (reference sequence).

The J gene is TRBJ2-1, the V gene TRBV3-1; tentative D call: TRBD2 (7 bases). The length of the CDR3 is 18 residues. Looked up from germline, CDR1 is LGHDT and CDR2 is YNNKEL (reference sequence). The germline V and J ends were trimmed by 0 bases and 2 bases, with 17 bases remaining between them. CDR3 sequence (DNA): TGTGCCAGCAGCCAAGAATCGGGGAGGGGGTCCGCCTACAATGAGCAGTTCTTC. This codes for CASSQESGRGSAYNEQFF.

The chain recombines TRBV11-2 with TRBJ2-7, with 9 bases aligning to TRBD2. The CDR3 contains 17 residues. Losses at the gene ends were 2 bases for V and 3 bases for J; bases not matched to a gene: 11. Per germline, CDR1 SGHAT and CDR2 FQNNGV. The CDR3 region is CASSLSSFSGRIYEQYF. CDR3 DNA: TGTGCCAGCAGCTTATCCTCTTTTAGCGGGAGAATCTACGAGCAGTACTTC.

This clonotype was recorded only once. J is TRBJ1-1 and V is TRBV18; 7 bases agree with TRBD1. From germline, CDR1 is KGHSH and CDR2 LQKENI. The CDR3 extends over 15 amino acids. With 3 bases clipped from V and 2 bases from J, the junction kept 6 bases outside the gene matches. The CDR3 DNA reads as TGTGCCAGCTCACCGGCGACAGGGCGAAACACTGAAGCTTTCTTT. Its protein is CASSPATGRNTEAFF. Using reference TRBV18 and TRBJ1-1 for the parts outside the CDR3, the full variable domain is NAGVMQNPRHLVRRRGQEARLRCSPMKGHSHVYWYRQLPEEGLKFMVYLQKENIIDESGMPKERFSAEFPKEGPSILRIQQVVRGDSAAYFCASSPATGRNTEAFFGQGTRLTVV.

This chain uses TRBV9 with TRBJ2-3, with D perhaps matching TRBD1 (6 bases). V was pared by 3 bases and J by 1 base, with 9 bases between. The CDR3 runs 14 residues. The germline gives CDR1 SGDLS, CDR2 YYNGEE. The CDR3 region has the DNA TGTGCCAGCAGCGGGGGACAACGCACAGATACGCAGTATTTT. Translated: CASSGGQRTDTQYF.

This clonotype was observed a few times. The chain is built from TRBV27 and TRBJ1-6; D possibly corresponds to TRBD1 (5 bases). This CDR3 is built from 14 residues. In germline, CDR1 is MNHEY, CDR2 SMNVEV (reference sequence). With 8 bases removed from V and 11 bases from J, the gap between germline ends came to 19 bases. The CDR3 DNA sequence: TGTGCCAGCCGGGACTCTTCTCCGGGAACACCCCTCCACTTT. It is translated as CASRDSSPGTPLHF.